Listed below are T cell receptor beta chains from one sample, sequenced in a study of T-cell memory formation after mild COVID-19. TCRdb reprocessed the 5' RACE reads via MiXCR and lists one record per CDR3 protein. This table holds roughly 450,000 distinct CDR3 sequences, about 20% found once. The sequenced sample was PBMCs or a T cell subset sorted from them (not recorded which). The receptors were sampled from an adult woman who had mild COVID-19 (a few samples of this study predate the infection). Cell type and time point are not known. Each CDR3 is given with its conserved first and last residue. D genes are given only for firm matches. A row's size may be missing; if present it is once, few, many or a size class.

v_call,j_call,clone_size,d_call,cdr3_aa,cdr3_nt
TRBV2,TRBJ1-2,.,.,CASSDFDRTGGYTF,TGTGCCAGCAGCGACTTCGACAGGACGGGTGGCTACACCTTC
TRBV30,TRBJ1-5,.,.,CAWSGLGGDQPQHF,TGTGCCTGGAGTGGCTTGGGGGGCGATCAGCCCCAGCATTTT
TRBV5-1,TRBJ2-3,few,TRBD2,CASSPYRAGELDTQYF,TGCGCCAGCAGCCCCTATCGAGCGGGGGAACTAGATACGCAGTATTTT
TRBV7-6,TRBJ2-3,few,TRBD2,CASRPGLAVGDTQYF,TGTGCCAGCAGGCCGGGACTAGCGGTCGGAGATACGCAGTATTTT
TRBV27,TRBJ2-5,.,.,CASSATGGQETQYF,TGTGCCAGCAGTGCTACCGGGGGACAAGAGACCCAGTACTTC
TRBV10-3,TRBJ2-3,.,.,CAISDSGTRGGDTQYF,TGTGCCATCAGTGATTCCGGGACCCGTGGAGGAGATACGCAGTATTTT
TRBV24-1,TRBJ2-2,few,TRBD1,CATSDGIGTDNTGELFF,TGTGCCACCAGTGATGGTATCGGGACAGACAACACCGGGGAGCTGTTTTTT
TRBV20-1,TRBJ1-2,few,.,CSASWAGRNYGYTF,TGCAGTGCTAGTTGGGCGGGACGGAACTATGGCTACACCTTC
TRBV20-1,TRBJ2-7,.,.,CSASRPGTTYEQYF,TGCAGTGCTAGTCGGCCAGGCACTACCTACGAGCAGTACTTC
TRBV12-3/TRBV12-4,TRBJ1-1,.,TRBD1,CASSFLTGYNTEAFF,TGTGCCAGCAGTTTCCTGACAGGGTACAACACTGAAGCTTTCTTT
TRBV18,TRBJ2-1,.,.,CASSLGAIDNEQFF,TGTGCCAGCTCACTAGGGGCGATCGACAATGAGCAGTTCTTC
TRBV6-5,TRBJ1-2,.,.,CASSSQGLPTGYTF,TGTGCCAGCAGTTCTCAGGGACTCCCGACGGGCTACACCTTC
TRBV14,TRBJ2-3,once,.,CASSPGSGRIDTQYF,TGTGCCAGCAGCCCTGGGTCCGGGCGGATAGATACGCAGTATTTT
TRBV7-8,TRBJ2-3,.,.,CASSPGRITDTQYF,TGTGCCAGCAGCCCAGGTCGAATCACAGATACGCAGTATTTT
TRBV4-1,TRBJ2-7,.,TRBD2,CASSQGFLSGGRNYEQYF,TGCGCCAGCAGCCAAGGCTTCTTGAGCGGGGGGAGAAACTACGAGCAGTACTTC
TRBV2,TRBJ1-1,few,TRBD1,CASSKARGPMNTEAFF,TGTGCCAGCAGCAAAGCAAGGGGGCCGATGAACACTGAAGCTTTCTTT
TRBV11-2,TRBJ1-1,.,TRBD1,CASSSGGLNTEAFF,TGTGCCAGCAGCTCAGGGGGCCTGAACACTGAAGCTTTCTTT
TRBV6-2/TRBV6-3,TRBJ2-3,.,.,CASRNWITDTQYF,TGTGCCAGCAGGAATTGGATCACAGATACGCAGTATTTT
TRBV7-2,TRBJ2-3,.,TRBD2,CASSLGSAGRGTDTQYF,TGTGCCAGCAGCTTAGGATCGGCGGGGAGGGGCACAGATACGCAGTATTTT
TRBV5-1,TRBJ2-7,.,TRBD1,CASSLEDRGYEQYF,TGCGCCAGCAGCTTGGAGGACAGGGGATACGAGCAGTACTTC
TRBV24-1,TRBJ2-1,.,TRBD1,CATSDPDRDGFGNEQFF,TGTGCCACCAGTGATCCGGACAGGGATGGGTTTGGCAATGAGCAGTTCTTC
TRBV6-1,TRBJ1-2,.,.,CASSGLVLAGYTF,TGTGCCAGCAGTGGACTCGTACTCGCTGGCTACACCTTC
TRBV12-3/TRBV12-4,TRBJ2-1,few,.,CASSFHREVSVNEQFF,TGTGCCAGCAGTTTCCACAGGGAGGTGTCGGTAAATGAGCAGTTCTTC
TRBV6-5,TRBJ1-5,.,.,CASSYGQGQPQHF,TGTGCCAGCAGTTACGGCCAAGGCCAGCCCCAGCATTTT
TRBV12-3/TRBV12-4,TRBJ1-5,.,.,CASSGDRGASSQPQHF,TGTGCCAGCAGCGGGGATCGCGGGGCCTCGAGTCAGCCCCAGCATTTT
TRBV21-1,TRBJ2-1,.,.,CASSKVTVYNEQFF,TGTGCCAGCAGCAAAGTAACGGTGTACAATGAGCAGTTCTTC
TRBV30,TRBJ1-4,few,.,CAWSAKAGGGKLFF,TGTGCCTGGAGTGCGAAGGCCGGCGGGGGGAAACTGTTTTTT
TRBV18,TRBJ2-7,few,TRBD1,CASSPPGQGGHYEQYF,TGTGCCAGCTCACCACCGGGACAGGGTGGGCACTACGAGCAGTACTTC
TRBV3-1,TRBJ2-5,.,.,CASSPWDLRRETQYF,TGTGCCAGCAGCCCCTGGGACTTGAGGCGGGAGACCCAGTACTTC
TRBV5-1,TRBJ1-2,.,TRBD1,CASSWADRGGYGYTF,TGCGCCAGCAGCTGGGCGGACAGGGGAGGCTATGGCTACACCTTC
TRBV7-2,TRBJ2-1,few,TRBD2,CASRPGLAGGNEQFF,TGTGCCAGCAGGCCGGGACTAGCGGGGGGTAATGAGCAGTTCTTC
TRBV7-2,TRBJ2-2,.,.,CASSLTFTGELFF,TGTGCCAGCAGCTTGACGTTCACCGGGGAGCTGTTTTTT
TRBV7-8,TRBJ2-7,few,TRBD2,CASSSMGYSGTSEQYF,TGTGCCAGCAGCTCCATGGGTTATAGCGGGACGAGCGAGCAGTACTTC
TRBV29-1,TRBJ2-2,.,.,CSVGTAYTGELFF,TGCAGCGTTGGGACAGCCTACACCGGGGAGCTGTTTTTT
TRBV25-1,TRBJ2-1,.,TRBD1,CASSGGGYEQFF,TGTGCCAGCAGTGGAGGGGGCTATGAGCAGTTCTTC
TRBV15,TRBJ2-7,.,.,CATSIPGADQSYEQYF,TGTGCCACCAGCATCCCAGGGGCTGACCAGAGCTACGAGCAGTACTTC
TRBV4-1,TRBJ1-5,many,.,CASSQDGQPQHF,TGCGCCAGCAGCCAAGATGGGCAGCCCCAGCATTTT
TRBV7-6,TRBJ2-5,many,.,CASSLGTQETQYF,TGTGCCAGCAGCTTGGGCACACAAGAGACCCAGTACTTC
TRBV20-1,TRBJ2-3,few,.,CSARDRGDTQYF,TGCAGTGCTAGAGACCGGGGGGATACGCAGTATTTT
TRBV6-5,TRBJ2-1,few,.,CASSYHSGFDEQFF,TGTGCCAGCAGTTACCACAGTGGATTCGATGAGCAGTTCTTC
TRBV12-3/TRBV12-4,TRBJ2-1,many,TRBD2,CASSRTSAYNEQFF,TGTGCCAGCAGCCGGACTAGCGCGTACAATGAGCAGTTCTTC
TRBV9,TRBJ2-1,.,TRBD2,CASSERLAGELEQFF,TGTGCCAGCAGCGAACGACTAGCGGGAGAACTTGAGCAGTTCTTC
TRBV5-5,TRBJ2-1,few,TRBD1,CASSQLQGAGNEQFF,TGTGCCAGCAGCCAGCTACAGGGGGCGGGCAATGAGCAGTTCTTC
TRBV5-1,TRBJ2-3,once,TRBD2,CASSRGLAGGQGDTQYF,TGCGCCAGCAGCCGGGGACTAGCGGGGGGCCAGGGAGATACGCAGTATTTT
TRBV15,TRBJ2-7,many,TRBD2,CATSSGPGTSAYEQYF,TGTGCCACCAGCAGCGGTCCCGGGACTAGCGCTTACGAGCAGTACTTC
TRBV7-8,TRBJ1-1,.,.,CASSLELTEAFF,TGTGCCAGCAGCTTGGAACTCACTGAAGCTTTCTTT
TRBV7-3,TRBJ2-2,few,.,CASSWKGNTGELFF,TGTGCCAGCAGCTGGAAAGGGAACACCGGGGAGCTGTTTTTT
TRBV9,TRBJ2-7,few,.,CASSVAGPDTNEQYF,TGTGCCAGCAGCGTAGCTGGTCCGGACACCAACGAGCAGTACTTC
TRBV7-8,TRBJ1-4,few,.,CASSPRPVQTGTNLNEKLFF,TGTGCCAGCAGCCCCCGCCCAGTACAGACAGGAACAAACCTTAATGAAAAACTGTTTTTT
TRBV6-2/TRBV6-3,TRBJ2-7,many,.,CASSYLAYEQYF,TGTGCCAGCAGTTACCTGGCCTACGAGCAGTACTTC
TRBV30,TRBJ2-2,once,.,CAWSRGVLTGELFF,TGTGCCTGGAGTCGTGGGGTGCTAACCGGGGAGCTGTTTTTT
TRBV7-2,TRBJ1-2,.,.,CASESSLDYGYTF,TGTGCCAGCGAGTCTAGCTTGGACTATGGCTACACCTTC
TRBV23-1,TRBJ2-1,.,.,CASSQWVRGPRNEQFF,TGCGCCAGCAGTCAATGGGTCAGGGGACCTAGGAATGAGCAGTTCTTC
TRBV9,TRBJ2-7,.,.,CASSVGDSGYEQYF,TGTGCCAGCAGCGTAGGGGACTCTGGGTACGAGCAGTACTTC
TRBV13,TRBJ1-1,.,.,CASSLGRAGRNF,TGTGCCAGCAGCTTAGGGAGGGCCGGGAGGAACTTT
TRBV4-1,TRBJ2-5,.,TRBD2,CASSHTSGGETQYF,TGCGCCAGCAGCCACACTAGCGGGGGCGAGACCCAGTACTTC
TRBV9,TRBJ2-2,few,TRBD1,CASSMNRDSPSTGELFF,TGTGCCAGCAGCATGAACCGGGACAGCCCTAGTACCGGGGAGCTGTTTTTT
TRBV6-6,TRBJ2-7,.,.,CASSKTHYEQYF,TGTGCCAGCAGCAAGACACACTACGAGCAGTACTTC
TRBV6-2/TRBV6-3,TRBJ2-7,.,.,CASRNRVFEQYF,TGTGCCAGCAGGAACAGGGTATTCGAGCAGTACTTC
TRBV5-1,TRBJ1-5,.,.,CASSLEGYQPQHF,TGCGCCAGCAGCTTGGAGGGTTATCAGCCCCAGCATTTT